Here is one T cell receptor beta chain with its context. This specimen comes from a study of shared clonotypes between healthy human individuals. From germline, CDR1 is SEHNR and CDR2 FQNEAQ (reference sequence). This CDR3 is built from 16 residues. V shed 3 bases, J shed 8 bases, and the junction held 9 bases outside the gene matches. Every donor, a Caucasian adult, lived in Nashville, Tennessee. The table came from immunoSEQ multiplex PCR; TCRdb's copy has only in-frame clones and leaves some out. The table includes some 680,000 clones, about 80% detected once. This chain joins TRBV7-9 and TRBJ1-4; 10 positions agree with TRBD1. The sequenced material came from memory CD4+ T cells sorted from blood. As to subset: CD45RA-negative fraction. The TCR comes from a woman aged 25 to 39 in good health. CDR3 loop: CASSFRSGQGNEKLFF. As DNA, the CDR3 is TGTGCCAGCAGCTTTCGGTCGGGACAGGGGAACGAAAAACTGTTTTTT.